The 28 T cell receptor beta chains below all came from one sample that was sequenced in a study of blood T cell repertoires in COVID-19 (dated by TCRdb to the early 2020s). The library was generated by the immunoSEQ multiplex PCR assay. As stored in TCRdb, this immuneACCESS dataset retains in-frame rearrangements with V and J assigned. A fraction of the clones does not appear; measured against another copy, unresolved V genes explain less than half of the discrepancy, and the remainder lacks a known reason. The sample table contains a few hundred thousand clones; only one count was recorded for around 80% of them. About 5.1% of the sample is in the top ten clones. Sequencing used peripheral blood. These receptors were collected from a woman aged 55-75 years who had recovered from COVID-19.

The CDR3 spells CASSHRRAFWDEQYF. In nucleotides, the CDR3 is TGTGCCAGCAGCCACAGGAGGGCCTTTTGGGACGAGCAGTACTTC. The chain combines TRBV14 with TRBJ2-7; D may be TRBD2 (6 bases). The CDR3 is 15 residues long. Germline-derived CDR1 and CDR2 are SGHDN and FVKESK. Deletions cut 3 bases from V and 5 bases from J, with 17 bases between.

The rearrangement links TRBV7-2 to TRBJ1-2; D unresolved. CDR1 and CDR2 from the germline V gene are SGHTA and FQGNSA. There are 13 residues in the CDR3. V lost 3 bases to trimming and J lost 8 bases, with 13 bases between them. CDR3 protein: CASSFGPAGGYTF. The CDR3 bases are TGTGCCAGCAGCTTTGGCCCGGCGGGCGGCTACACCTTC. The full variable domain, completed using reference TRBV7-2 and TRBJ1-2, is GAGVSQSPSNKVTEKGKDVELRCDPISGHTALYWYRQSLGQGLEFLIYFQGNSAPDKSGLPSDRFSAERTGGSVSTLTIQRTQQEDSAVYLCASSFGPAGGYTFGSGTRLTVV.

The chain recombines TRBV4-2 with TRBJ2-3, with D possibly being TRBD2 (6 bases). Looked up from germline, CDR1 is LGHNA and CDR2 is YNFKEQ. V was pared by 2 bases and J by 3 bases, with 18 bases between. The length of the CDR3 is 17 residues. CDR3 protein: CASSQLTGSRGTDTQYF. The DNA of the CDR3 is TGTGCCAGCAGCCAACTTACGGGTTCGCGGGGAACAGATACGCAGTATTTT.

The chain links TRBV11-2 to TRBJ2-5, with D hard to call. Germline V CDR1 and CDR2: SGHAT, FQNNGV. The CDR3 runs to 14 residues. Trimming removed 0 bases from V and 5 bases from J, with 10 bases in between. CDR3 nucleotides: TGTGCCAGCAGCTTAGATCGTAGCAGTGAGACCCAGTACTTC. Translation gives CASSLDRSSETQYF.

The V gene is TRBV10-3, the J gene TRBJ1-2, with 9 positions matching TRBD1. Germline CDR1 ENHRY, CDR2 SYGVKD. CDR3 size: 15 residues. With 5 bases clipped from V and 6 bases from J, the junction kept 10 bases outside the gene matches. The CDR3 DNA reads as TGTGCCATCAGTTTACAGGGGGCAGAGAAGGATGGCTACACCTTC. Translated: CAISLQGAEKDGYTF.

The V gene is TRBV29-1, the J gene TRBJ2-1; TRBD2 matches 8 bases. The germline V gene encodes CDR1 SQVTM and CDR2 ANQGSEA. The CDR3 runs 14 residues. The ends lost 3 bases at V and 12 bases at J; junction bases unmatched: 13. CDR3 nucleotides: TGCAGCGTTGAGGCTAGCGGGCTAACCACGGGGCAGTTCTTC. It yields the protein CSVEASGLTTGQFF.

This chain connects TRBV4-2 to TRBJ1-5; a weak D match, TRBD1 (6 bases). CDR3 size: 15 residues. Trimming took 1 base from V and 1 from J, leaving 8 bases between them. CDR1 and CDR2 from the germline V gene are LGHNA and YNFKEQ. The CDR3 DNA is TGTGCCAGCAGCCAAGCGGACAGAAGCAATCAGCCCCAGCATTTT. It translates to CASSQADRSNQPQHF.

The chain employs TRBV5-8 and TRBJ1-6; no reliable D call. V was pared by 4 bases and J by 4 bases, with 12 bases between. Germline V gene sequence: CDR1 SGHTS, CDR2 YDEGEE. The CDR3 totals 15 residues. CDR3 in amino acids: CASSPRSSYNSPLHF. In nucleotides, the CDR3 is TGTGCCAGCAGCCCGAGGTCTAGTTATAATTCACCCCTCCACTTT.

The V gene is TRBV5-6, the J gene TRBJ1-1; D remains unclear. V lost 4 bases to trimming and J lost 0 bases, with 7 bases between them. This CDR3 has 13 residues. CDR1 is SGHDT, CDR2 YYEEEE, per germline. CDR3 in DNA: TGTGCCAGCAGCCCACAGTTGAACACTGAAGCTTTCTTT. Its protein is CASSPQLNTEAFF.

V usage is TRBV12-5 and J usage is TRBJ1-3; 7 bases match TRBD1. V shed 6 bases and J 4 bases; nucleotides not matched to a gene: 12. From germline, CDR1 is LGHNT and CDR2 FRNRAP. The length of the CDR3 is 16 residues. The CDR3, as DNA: TGTGCTAGTGGCTTAAACGACAGGGTTTTAGGAAACACCATATATTTT. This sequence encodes CASGLNDRVLGNTIYF.

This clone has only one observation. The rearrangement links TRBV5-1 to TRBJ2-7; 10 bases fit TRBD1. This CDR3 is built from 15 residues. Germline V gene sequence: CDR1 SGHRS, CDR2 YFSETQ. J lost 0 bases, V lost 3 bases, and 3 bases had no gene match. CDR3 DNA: TGCGCCAGCAGCTGGGGACAGGGGAGCTCCTACGAGCAGTACTTC. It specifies CASSWGQGSSYEQYF.

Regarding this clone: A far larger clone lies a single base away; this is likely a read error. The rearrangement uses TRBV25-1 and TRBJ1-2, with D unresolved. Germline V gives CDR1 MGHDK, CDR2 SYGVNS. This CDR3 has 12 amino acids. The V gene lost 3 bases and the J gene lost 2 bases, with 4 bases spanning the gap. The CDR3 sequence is CASSDRNYGYTF. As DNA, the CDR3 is TGTGCCAGCAGTGACAGGAACTATGGCTACACCTTC.

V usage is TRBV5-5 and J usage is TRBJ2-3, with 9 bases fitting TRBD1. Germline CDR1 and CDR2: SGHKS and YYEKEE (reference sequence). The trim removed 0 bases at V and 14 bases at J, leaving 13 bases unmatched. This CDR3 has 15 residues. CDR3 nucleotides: TGTGCCAGCAGCTTGGGCCAAACAGGGGGCTCGCGTAGGTATTTT. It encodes CASSLGQTGGSRRYF.

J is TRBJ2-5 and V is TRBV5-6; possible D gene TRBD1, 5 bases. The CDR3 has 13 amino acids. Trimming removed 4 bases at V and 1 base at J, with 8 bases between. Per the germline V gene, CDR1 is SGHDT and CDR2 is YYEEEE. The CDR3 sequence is CASSARVQETQYF. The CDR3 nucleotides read TGTGCCAGCAGCGCCAGGGTCCAAGAGACCCAGTACTTC.

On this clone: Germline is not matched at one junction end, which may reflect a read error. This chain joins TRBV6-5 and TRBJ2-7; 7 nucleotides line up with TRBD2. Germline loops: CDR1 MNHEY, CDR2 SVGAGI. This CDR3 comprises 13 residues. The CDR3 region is CVSSRGLAYEQYF. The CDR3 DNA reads TGTGTCAGCAGCCGCGGACTAGCCTACGAGCAGTACTTC.

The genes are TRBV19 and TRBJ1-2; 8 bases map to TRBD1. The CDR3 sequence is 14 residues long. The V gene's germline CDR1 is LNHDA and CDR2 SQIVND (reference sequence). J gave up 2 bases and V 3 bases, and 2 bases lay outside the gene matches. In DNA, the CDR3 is TGTGCCAGTAGTATGGGACAGGCGAACTATGGCTACACCTTC. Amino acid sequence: CASSMGQANYGYTF. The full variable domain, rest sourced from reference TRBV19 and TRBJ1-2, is DGGITQSPKYLFRKEGQNVTLSCEQNLNHDAMYWYRQDPGQGLRLIYYSQIVNDFQKGDIAEGYSVSREKKESFPLTVTSAQKNPTAFYLCASSMGQANYGYTFGSGTRLTVV.

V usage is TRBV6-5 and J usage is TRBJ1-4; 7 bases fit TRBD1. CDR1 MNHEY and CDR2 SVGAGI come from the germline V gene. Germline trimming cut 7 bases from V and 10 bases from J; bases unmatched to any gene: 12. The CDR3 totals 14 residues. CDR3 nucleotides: TGTGCCAGCACCGACGAACAGGGGCGCGGAAAACTGTTTTTT. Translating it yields CASTDEQGRGKLFF.

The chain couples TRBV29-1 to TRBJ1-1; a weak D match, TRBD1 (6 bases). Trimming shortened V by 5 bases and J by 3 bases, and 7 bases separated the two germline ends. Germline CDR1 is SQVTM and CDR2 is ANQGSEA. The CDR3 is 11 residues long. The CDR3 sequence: CSVQGYTEAFF. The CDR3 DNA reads TGCAGCGTTCAGGGGTACACTGAAGCTTTCTTT.

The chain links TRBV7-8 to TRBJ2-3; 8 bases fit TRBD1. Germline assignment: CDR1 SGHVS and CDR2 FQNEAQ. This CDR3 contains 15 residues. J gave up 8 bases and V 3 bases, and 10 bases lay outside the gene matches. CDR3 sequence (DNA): TGTGCCAGCAGCTTCGATAGACAGGGGAGTGCTACGCAGTATTTT. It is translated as CASSFDRQGSATQYF.

CDR3 coding DNA: TGTGCCAGCAGCTTGGGGGCCCCCTCTGGAAACACCATATATTTT. Amino acids: CASSLGAPSGNTIYF. The chain uses TRBV7-9 and TRBJ1-3; maybe TRBD1 (6 bases). V was pared by 3 bases and J by 0 bases, with 9 bases between. The CDR3 contains 15 residues. Per the germline V gene, CDR1 is SEHNR and CDR2 is FQNEAQ (reference sequence).

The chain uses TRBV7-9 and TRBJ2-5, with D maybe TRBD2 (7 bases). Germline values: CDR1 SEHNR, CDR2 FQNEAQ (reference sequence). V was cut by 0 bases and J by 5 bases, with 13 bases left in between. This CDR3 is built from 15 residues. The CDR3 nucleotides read TGTGCCAGCAGCTTAGCGCTGGGGGGGCGGGAGACCCAGTACTTC. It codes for CASSLALGGRETQYF.

The CDR3 DNA follows: TGTGCCAGCAGTCTAGACAGGGACAGCACAGATACGCAGTATTTT. It translates to CASSLDRDSTDTQYF. The genes are TRBV7-9 and TRBJ2-3, with 7 bases lining up with TRBD1. From germline, CDR1 is SEHNR and CDR2 FQNEAQ (reference sequence). This CDR3 spans 15 amino acids. The J segment lost 0 bases and the V segment lost 6 bases, leaving 6 bases of the junction unmatched.

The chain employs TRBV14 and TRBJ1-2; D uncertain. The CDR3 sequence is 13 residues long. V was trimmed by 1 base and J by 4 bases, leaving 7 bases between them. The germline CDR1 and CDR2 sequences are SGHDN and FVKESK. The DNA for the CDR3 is TGTGCCAGCAGCCAAGTAGAGGGCTATGGCTACACCTTC. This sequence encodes CASSQVEGYGYTF.

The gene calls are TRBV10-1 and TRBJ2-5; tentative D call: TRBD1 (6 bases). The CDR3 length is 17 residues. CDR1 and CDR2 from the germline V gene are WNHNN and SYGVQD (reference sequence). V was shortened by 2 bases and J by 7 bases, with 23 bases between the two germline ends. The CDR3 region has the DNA TGCGCCAGCAGTGAGAAGGTTAGGGGCAGGGGTACAGGGACCCAGTACTTC. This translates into CASSEKVRGRGTGTQYF.

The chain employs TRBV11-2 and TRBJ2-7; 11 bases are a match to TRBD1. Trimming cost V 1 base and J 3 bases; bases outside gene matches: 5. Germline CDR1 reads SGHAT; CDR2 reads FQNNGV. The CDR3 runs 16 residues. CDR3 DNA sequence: TGTGCCAGCAGCTTAGGGAGGACAGGGGGCGTCTACGAGCAGTACTTC. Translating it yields CASSLGRTGGVYEQYF.

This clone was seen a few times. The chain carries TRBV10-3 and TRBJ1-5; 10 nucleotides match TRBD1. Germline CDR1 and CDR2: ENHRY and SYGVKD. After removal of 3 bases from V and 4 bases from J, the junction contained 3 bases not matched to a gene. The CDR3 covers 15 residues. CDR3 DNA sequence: TGTGCCATCAGTGAAACGGGACAGGGGAATCAGCCCCAGCATTTT. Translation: CAISETGQGNQPQHF.

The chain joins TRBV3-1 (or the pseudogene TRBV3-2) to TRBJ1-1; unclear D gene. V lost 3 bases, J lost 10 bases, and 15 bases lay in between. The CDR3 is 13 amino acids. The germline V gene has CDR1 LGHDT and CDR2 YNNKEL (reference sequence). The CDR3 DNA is TGTGCCAGCAGCCAGGACCTTGAGGAGGGAGCTTTCTTT. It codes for CASSQDLEEGAFF.

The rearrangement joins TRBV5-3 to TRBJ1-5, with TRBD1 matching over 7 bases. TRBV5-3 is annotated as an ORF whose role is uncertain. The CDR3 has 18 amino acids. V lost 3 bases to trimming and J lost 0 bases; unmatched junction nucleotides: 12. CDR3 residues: CARSSRDSLVNSNQPQHF. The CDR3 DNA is TGTGCCAGAAGCTCGCGGGACAGCTTAGTAAATAGCAATCAGCCCCAGCATTTT.